Listed below are T cell receptor beta chains from one sample, sequenced in a study of blood T cell repertoires in COVID-19. The method was immunoSEQ multiplex PCR; TCRdb's version includes in-frame clones alone and lacks a portion of them. The sample consists of approximately 220,000 clones, around 87% of them appearing once. The sample comprised PBMCs or T cells enriched from blood (not recorded which). The origin of the receptors is a woman aged 18-29 years in a cohort exposed to, infected with or recovered from COVID-19 (not recorded which). The CDR3 runs from the conserved cysteine through the conserved F or W. The order of the fields is J gene, D gene, V gene, clone size, CDR3 protein, CDR3 DNA. D genes are given only for firm matches. Size is omitted from some rows. Given values are once, few, many or a class for expanded clones.

TRBJ2-7 | - | TRBV11-3 | - | CASSPDAGTFSYEQYF | TGTGCCAGCAGCCCAGATGCGGGCACATTCTCCTACGAGCAGTACTTC
TRBJ2-7 | - | TRBV5-8 | - | CASSLGQGGNEQYF | TGTGCCAGCAGCTTGGGACAGGGAGGCAACGAGCAGTACTTC
TRBJ1-5 | - | TRBV27 | - | CASSFRVDQPQHF | TGTGCCAGCAGTTTCAGGGTGGATCAGCCCCAGCATTTT
TRBJ1-1 | - | TRBV10-3 | - | CAISNFRDTGLGIEAFF | TGTGCCATCAGTAATTTCCGGGACACTGGACTGGGGATTGAAGCTTTCTTT
TRBJ2-7 | TRBD2 | TRBV2 | - | CASSGGLAGEQYF | TGTGCCAGCAGTGGAGGACTAGCGGGCGAGCAGTACTTC
TRBJ2-3 | TRBD2 | TRBV6-6 | few | CASRGPGLAGADTQYF | TGTGCCAGCAGGGGTCCCGGACTAGCGGGGGCAGATACGCAGTATTTT
TRBJ2-5 | - | TRBV7-9 | once | CASSPLMGRQETQYF | TGTGCCAGCAGCCCCTTAATGGGCCGCCAAGAGACCCAGTACTTC
TRBJ2-1 | - | TRBV10-3 | - | CAIQDSYNEQFF | TGTGCCATCCAGGATTCCTACAATGAGCAGTTCTTC
TRBJ2-7 | TRBD1 | TRBV11-2 | - | CASSLQGTNPDEQYF | TGTGCCAGCAGCCTACAGGGGACCAACCCCGACGAGCAGTACTTC
TRBJ1-2 | - | TRBV6-5 | - | CASSYSTAGNYGYTF | TGTGCCAGCAGTTACTCAACAGCAGGGAACTATGGCTACACCTTC
TRBJ2-1 | TRBD2 | TRBV10-3 | once | CAISPGTRTTRYNEQFF | TGTGCCATCAGTCCCGGGACTAGGACAACGAGGTACAATGAGCAGTTCTTC
TRBJ2-7 | - | TRBV5-1 | few | CASSPADRPGEQYF | TGCGCCAGCAGCCCCGCGGACCGTCCGGGGGAGCAGTACTTC
TRBJ2-1 | TRBD2 | TRBV25-1 | few | CASTRHEAGGNEQFF | TGTGCCAGCACCCGACACGAAGCGGGAGGAAATGAGCAGTTCTTC
TRBJ1-2 | - | TRBV10-3 | - | CAISLWTETNYGYTF | TGTGCCATCAGTCTTTGGACAGAAACAAACTATGGCTACACCTTC